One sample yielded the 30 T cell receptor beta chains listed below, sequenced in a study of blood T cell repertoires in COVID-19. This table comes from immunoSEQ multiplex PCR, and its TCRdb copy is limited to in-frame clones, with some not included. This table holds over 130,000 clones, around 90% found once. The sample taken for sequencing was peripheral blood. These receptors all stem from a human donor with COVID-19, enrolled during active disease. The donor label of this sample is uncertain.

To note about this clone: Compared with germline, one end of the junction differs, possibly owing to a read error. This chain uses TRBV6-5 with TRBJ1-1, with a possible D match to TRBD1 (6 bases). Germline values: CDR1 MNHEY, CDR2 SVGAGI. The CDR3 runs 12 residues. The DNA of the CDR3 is TGTGCCAGCAGCTACGGGGACACGGAAGCTTTCTTT. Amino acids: CASSYGDTEAFF.

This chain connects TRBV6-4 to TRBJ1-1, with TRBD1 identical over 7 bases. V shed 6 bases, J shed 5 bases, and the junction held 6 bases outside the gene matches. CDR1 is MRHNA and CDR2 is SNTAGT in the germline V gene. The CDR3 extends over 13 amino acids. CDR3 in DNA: TGTGCCAGCAGCGCGCAGGGGGAGACTGAAGCTTTCTTT. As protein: CASSAQGETEAFF.

This CDR3 reads CASSFGTGANTEAFF. As DNA, the CDR3 is TGTGCCAGCAGCTTTGGGACAGGGGCGAACACTGAAGCTTTCTTT. The chain couples TRBV5-5 to TRBJ1-1; 10 bases agree with TRBD1. V shed 2 bases, J shed 1 base, and the junction held 2 bases outside the gene matches. Germline V CDR1 and CDR2: SGHKS, YYEKEE (reference sequence). The CDR3 runs to 15 residues.

The CDR3 protein is CASSDSWGVSYGYTF. CDR3 coding DNA: TGTGCCAGCAGTGACTCGTGGGGGGTTAGCTATGGCTACACCTTC. V gene TRBV6-4 combines with J gene TRBJ1-2; a weak D match, TRBD1 (5 bases). Per germline, CDR1 MRHNA and CDR2 SNTAGT. The CDR3 totals 15 residues. The V end lost 0 bases, the J end lost 4 bases, and 12 bases lay between the germline ends.

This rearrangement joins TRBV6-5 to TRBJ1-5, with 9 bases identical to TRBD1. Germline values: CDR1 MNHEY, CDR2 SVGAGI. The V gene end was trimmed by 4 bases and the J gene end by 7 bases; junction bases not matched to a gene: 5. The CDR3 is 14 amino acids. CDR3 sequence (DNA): TGTGCCAGCAGTTTGGGACAGGGAATGCAGCCCCAGCATTTT. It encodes CASSLGQGMQPQHF.

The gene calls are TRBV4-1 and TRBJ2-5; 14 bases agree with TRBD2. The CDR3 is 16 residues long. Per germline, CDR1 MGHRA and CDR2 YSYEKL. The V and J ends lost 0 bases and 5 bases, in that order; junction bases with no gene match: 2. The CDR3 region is CASSQEGLAGVETQYF. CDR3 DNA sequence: TGCGCCAGCAGCCAAGAGGGACTAGCGGGAGTGGAGACCCAGTACTTC.

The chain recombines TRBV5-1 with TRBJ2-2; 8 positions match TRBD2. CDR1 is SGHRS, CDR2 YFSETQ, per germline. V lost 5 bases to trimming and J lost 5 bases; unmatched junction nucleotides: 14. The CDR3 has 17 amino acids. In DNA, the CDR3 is TGCGCCAGCAGGGAACTAGCGGAGGAGATAGGAACCGGGGAGCTGTTTTTT. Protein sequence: CASRELAEEIGTGELFF.

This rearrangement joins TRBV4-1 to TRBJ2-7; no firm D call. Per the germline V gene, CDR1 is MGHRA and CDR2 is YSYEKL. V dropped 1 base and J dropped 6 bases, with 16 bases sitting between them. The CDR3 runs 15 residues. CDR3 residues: CASSQVPRLSSEQYF. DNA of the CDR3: TGCGCCAGCAGCCAAGTTCCGAGACTCTCATCCGAGCAGTACTTC.

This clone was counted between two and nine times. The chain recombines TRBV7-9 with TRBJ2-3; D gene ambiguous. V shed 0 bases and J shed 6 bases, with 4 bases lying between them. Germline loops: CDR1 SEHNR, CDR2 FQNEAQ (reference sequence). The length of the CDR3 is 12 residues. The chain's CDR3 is CASSLASDTQYF. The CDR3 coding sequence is TGTGCCAGCAGCTTAGCTAGTGATACGCAGTATTTT. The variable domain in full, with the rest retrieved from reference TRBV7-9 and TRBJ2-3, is DTGVSQNPRHKITKRGQNVTFRCDPISEHNRLYWYRQTLGQGPEFLTYFQNEAQLEKSRLLSDRFSAERPKGSFSTLEIQRTEQGDSAMYLCASSLASDTQYFGPGTRLTVL.

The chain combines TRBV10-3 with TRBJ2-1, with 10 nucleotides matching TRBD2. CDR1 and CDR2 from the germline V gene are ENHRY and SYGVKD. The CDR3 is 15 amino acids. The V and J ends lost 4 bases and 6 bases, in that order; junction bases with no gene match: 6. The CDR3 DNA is TGTGCCATCAGTGCCGACGGGACTAGCGCCAATGAGCAGTTCTTC. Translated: CAISADGTSANEQFF.

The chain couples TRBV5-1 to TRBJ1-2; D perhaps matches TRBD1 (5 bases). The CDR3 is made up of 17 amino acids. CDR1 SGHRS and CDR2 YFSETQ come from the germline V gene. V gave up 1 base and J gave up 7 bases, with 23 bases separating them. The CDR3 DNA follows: TGCGCCAGCAGCTTGTCTGCGTCAGGTGTAGGGGCTGGTGGCTACACCTTC. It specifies CASSLSASGVGAGGYTF.

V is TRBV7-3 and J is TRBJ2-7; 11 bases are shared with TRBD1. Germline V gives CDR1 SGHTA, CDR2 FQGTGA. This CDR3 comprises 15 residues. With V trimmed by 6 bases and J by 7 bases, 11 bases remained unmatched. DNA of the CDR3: TGTGCCAGCAGTTCGAGGGGACAGGGGGTGGAGGAGCAGTACTTC. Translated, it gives CASSSRGQGVEEQYF. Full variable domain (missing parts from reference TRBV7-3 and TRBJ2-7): GAGVSQTPSNKVTEKGKYVELRCDPISGHTALYWYRQSLGQGPEFLIYFQGTGAADDSGLPNDRFFAVRPEGSVSTLKIQRTERGDSAVYLCASSSRGQGVEEQYFGPGTRLTVT.

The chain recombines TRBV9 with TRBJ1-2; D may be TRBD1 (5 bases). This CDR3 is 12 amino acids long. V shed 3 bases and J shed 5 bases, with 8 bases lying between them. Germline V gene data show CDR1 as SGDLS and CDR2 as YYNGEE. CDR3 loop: CASSAGIYGYTF. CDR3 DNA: TGTGCCAGCAGCGCAGGGATTTATGGCTACACCTTC.

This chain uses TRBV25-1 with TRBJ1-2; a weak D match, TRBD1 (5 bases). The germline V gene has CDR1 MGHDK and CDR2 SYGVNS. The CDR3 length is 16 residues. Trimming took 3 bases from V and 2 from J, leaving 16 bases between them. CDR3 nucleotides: TGTGCCAGCAGTGAGCAGGGTTCCGGTGCGAACTATGGCTACACCTTC. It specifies CASSEQGSGANYGYTF.

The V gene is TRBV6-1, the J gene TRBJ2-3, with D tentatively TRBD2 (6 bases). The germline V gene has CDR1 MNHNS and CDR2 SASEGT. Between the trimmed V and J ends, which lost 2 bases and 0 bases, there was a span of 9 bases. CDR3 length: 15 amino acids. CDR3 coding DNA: TGTGCCAGCAGTGAATCCAGCGGGAGCACAGATACGCAGTATTTT. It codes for CASSESSGSTDTQYF.

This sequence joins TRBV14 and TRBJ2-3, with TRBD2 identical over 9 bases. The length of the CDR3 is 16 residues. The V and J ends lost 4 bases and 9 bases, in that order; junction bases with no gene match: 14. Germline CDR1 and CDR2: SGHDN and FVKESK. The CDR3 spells CASSREWRGGRITQYF. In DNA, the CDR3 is TGTGCCAGCAGCCGAGAGTGGCGGGGGGGCCGTATCACGCAGTATTTT.

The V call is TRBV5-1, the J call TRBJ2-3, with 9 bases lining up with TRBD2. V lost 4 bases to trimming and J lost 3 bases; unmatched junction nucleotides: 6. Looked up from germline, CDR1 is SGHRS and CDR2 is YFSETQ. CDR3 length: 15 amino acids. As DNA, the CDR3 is TGCGCCAGCAGCGTTAGCGGGAGCGTGACAGATACGCAGTATTTT. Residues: CASSVSGSVTDTQYF.

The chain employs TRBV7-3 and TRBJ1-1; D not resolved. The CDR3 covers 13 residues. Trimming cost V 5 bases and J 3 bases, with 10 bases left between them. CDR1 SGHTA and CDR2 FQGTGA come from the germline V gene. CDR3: CASSVSGDTEAFF. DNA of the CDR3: TGTGCCAGCAGCGTGTCGGGAGACACTGAAGCTTTCTTT.

CDR3 in amino acids: CASSPGRGDTEAFF. The CDR3 bases are TGTGCCAGCAGCCCCGGCAGGGGGGACACTGAAGCTTTCTTT. This rearrangement joins TRBV5-6 to TRBJ1-1, with 7 bases lining up with TRBD1. The CDR3 covers 14 residues. With V trimmed by 4 bases and J by 3 bases, 6 bases remained unmatched. Germline-derived CDR1 and CDR2 are SGHDT and YYEEEE.

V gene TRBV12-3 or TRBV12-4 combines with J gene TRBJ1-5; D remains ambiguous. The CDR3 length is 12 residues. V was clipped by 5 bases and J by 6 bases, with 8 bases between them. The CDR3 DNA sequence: TGTGCCAGCAGTGCCGGTGCTCAGCCCCAGCATTTT. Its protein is CASSAGAQPQHF.

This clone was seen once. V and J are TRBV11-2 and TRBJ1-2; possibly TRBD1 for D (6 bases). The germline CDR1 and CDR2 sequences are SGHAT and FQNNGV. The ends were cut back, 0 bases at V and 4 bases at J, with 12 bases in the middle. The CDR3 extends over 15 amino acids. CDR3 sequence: CASSLEQGNFYGYTF. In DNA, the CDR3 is TGTGCCAGCAGCTTAGAACAGGGAAATTTCTATGGCTACACCTTC.

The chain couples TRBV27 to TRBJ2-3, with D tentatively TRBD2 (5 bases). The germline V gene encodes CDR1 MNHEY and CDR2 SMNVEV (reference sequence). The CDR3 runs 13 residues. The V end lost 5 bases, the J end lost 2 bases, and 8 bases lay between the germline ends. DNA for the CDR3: TGTGCCAGCAGTGCCGGGAACACAGATACGCAGTATTTT. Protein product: CASSAGNTDTQYF.

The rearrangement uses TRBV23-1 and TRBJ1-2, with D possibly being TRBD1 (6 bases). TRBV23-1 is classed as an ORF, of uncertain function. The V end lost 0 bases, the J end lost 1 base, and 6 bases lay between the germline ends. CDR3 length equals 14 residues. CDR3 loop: CASSQSDSNYGYTF. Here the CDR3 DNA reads TGCGCCAGCAGTCAATCGGACAGTAACTATGGCTACACCTTC.

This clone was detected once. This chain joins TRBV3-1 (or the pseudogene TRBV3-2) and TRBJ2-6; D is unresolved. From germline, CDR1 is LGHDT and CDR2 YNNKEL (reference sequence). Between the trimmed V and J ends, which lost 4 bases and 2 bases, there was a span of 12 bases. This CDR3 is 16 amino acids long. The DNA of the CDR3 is TGTGCCAGCAGCCCGTTCACTCTCGCTGGGGCCAACGTCCTGACTTTC. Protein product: CASSPFTLAGANVLTF.

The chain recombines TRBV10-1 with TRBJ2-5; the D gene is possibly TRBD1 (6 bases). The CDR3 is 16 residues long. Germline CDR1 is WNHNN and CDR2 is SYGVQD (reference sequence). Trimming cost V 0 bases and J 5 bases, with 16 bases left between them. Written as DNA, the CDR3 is TGCGCCAGCAGTGAGTCTGAACAGGGATGGGTGGAGACCCAGTACTTC. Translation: CASSESEQGWVETQYF.

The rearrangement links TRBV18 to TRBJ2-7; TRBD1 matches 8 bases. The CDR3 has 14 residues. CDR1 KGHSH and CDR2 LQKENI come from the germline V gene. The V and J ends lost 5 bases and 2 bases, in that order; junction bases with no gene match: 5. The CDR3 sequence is CASSAGTGPYEQYF. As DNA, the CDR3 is TGTGCCAGCTCAGCCGGGACAGGACCCTACGAGCAGTACTTC.

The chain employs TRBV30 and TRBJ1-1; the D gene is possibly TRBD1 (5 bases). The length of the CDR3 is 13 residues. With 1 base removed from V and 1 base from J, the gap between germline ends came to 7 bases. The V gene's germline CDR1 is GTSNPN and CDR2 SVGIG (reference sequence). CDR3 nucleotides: TGTGCCTGGAGTGGACAGCCGAACACTGAAGCTTTCTTT. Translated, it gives CAWSGQPNTEAFF.

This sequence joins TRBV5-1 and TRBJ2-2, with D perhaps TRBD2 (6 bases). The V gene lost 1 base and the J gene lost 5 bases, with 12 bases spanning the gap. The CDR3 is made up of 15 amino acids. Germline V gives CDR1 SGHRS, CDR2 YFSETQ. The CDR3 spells CASSLQRAGTGELFF. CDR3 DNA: TGCGCCAGCAGCTTGCAGAGGGCGGGGACCGGGGAGCTGTTTTTT.

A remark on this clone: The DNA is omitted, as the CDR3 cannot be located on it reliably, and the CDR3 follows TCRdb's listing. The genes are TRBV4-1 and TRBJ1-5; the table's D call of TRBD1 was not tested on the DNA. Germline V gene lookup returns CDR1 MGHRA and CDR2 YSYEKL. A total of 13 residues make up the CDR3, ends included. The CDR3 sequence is CASSPQAGLRQHF.

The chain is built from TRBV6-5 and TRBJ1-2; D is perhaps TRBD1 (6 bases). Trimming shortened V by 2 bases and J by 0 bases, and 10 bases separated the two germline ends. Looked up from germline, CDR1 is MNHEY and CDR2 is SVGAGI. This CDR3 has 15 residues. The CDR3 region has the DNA TGTGCCAGCAGTTACGCAGGGGCCCCTAACTATGGCTACACCTTC. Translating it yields CASSYAGAPNYGYTF.